This record covers a single T cell receptor (beta chain). The antigen remains unidentified. Clones were read by immunoSEQ multiplex PCR, and TCRdb kept only the in-frame ones, dropping some. The repertoire includes under 2.5 million clones, 92% of them detected once, and 0.3% to 0.45% sits in the top ten. This specimen comes from a study of shared clonotypes between healthy human individuals. The germline gives CDR1 LGHNA, CDR2 YNFKEQ. V was cut by 2 bases and J by 7 bases, with 11 bases left in between. This CDR3 is built from 13 residues. Notes on the study in general: For naive CD4 cells, around 5% of clonotypes were shared across a handful of donors.

The rearrangement joins TRBV4-2 to TRBJ1-2; tentative D call: TRBD1 (5 bases). Sample: naive CD4+ T cells from PBMCs. Indicated subset: CD45RA+ positively selected. This receptor was obtained from a young man in good health. Some clones in this sample may be carry-over from other donors' samples. The CDR3 protein is CASSQPTRGGYTF. In DNA, the CDR3 is TGTGCCAGCAGCCAACCGACAAGGGGTGGCTACACCTTC.